Following are 24 T cell receptor beta chains from one sample sequenced in a study of regulatory T cells in long-lasting Graves disease. Specified time point: newly diagnosed GD, antithyroid drugs for less than 3 months. RNA from PBMCs was the source of the TCR library. Through Arm-PCR of CDR3 regions and iRepertoire HTBI primers, TCR beta libraries were built. One entry per CDR3 protein results from TCRdb running MiXCR on the multiplex PCR reads. This table has 400,000 to 500,000 distinct CDR3 sequences, about 15% appearing once. These same records also appear under a second study, on T cells in Graves' hyperthyroidism and ophthalmopathy.

Sample: peripheral blood mononuclear cells (PBMCs), taken at new diagnosis, from a patient treated with antithyroid drugs. Receptors originate from a woman younger than 30 with Graves disease.

Many counts were recorded for this clonotype. The gene calls are TRBV7-2 and TRBJ2-7, with 9 bases aligning to TRBD1. Germline CDR1 is SGHTA and CDR2 is FQGNSA. Germline trimming cut 4 bases from V and 2 bases from J; bases unmatched to any gene: 3. This CDR3 comprises 14 residues. The CDR3 protein is CASSSGQGTYEQYF. In DNA, the CDR3 is TGTGCCAGCAGCTCCGGACAGGGGACCTACGAGCAGTACTTC.

This clonotype was counted many times. The chain couples TRBV30 to TRBJ2-7; D gene ambiguous. The V end lost 4 bases, the J end lost 3 bases, and 10 bases lay between the germline ends. Germline V gives CDR1 GTSNPN, CDR2 SVGIG (reference sequence). The CDR3 is 12 residues long. CDR3 region: CAWMVSDYEQYF. The CDR3 DNA reads TGTGCCTGGATGGTTAGTGACTACGAGCAGTACTTC.

The CDR3 bases are TGCGCCAGCAGCAGGACAGGGGGCGGGAGCTTTGCCGGGGAGCTGTTTTTT. Its translation: CASSRTGGGSFAGELFF. The chain combines TRBV5-1 with TRBJ2-2; TRBD1 aligns across 11 bases. Germline assignment: CDR1 SGHRS and CDR2 YFSETQ. The CDR3 sequence is 17 residues long. Trimming cost V 4 bases and J 6 bases; bases outside gene matches: 11. The full variable domain, in which reference TRBV5-1 and TRBJ2-2 provide the parts outside the CDR3, is KAGVTQTPRYLIKTRGQQVTLSCSPISGHRSVSWYQQTPGQGLQFLFEYFSETQRNKGNFPGRFSGRQFSNSRSEMNVSTLELGDSALYLCASSRTGGGSFAGELFFGEGSRLTVL.

The chain joins TRBV7-9 to TRBJ2-3; D ambiguous. The CDR3 is 19 residues long. Trimming removed 4 bases at V and 1 base at J, with 24 bases between. CDR1 is SEHNR, CDR2 FQNEAQ, per germline (reference sequence). CDR3 sequence reads: CASSSIVVGGPTGTDTQYF. DNA for the CDR3: TGTGCCAGCAGCTCCATCGTGGTCGGCGGCCCGACGGGCACAGATACGCAGTATTTT.

This clonotype was recorded at least ten times. The chain is built from TRBV11-1 and TRBJ2-1; the match to TRBD2 covers 13 bases. The J segment lost 4 bases and the V segment lost 3 bases, leaving 6 bases of the junction unmatched. The CDR3 sequence is 17 residues long. The V gene's germline CDR1 is SGHAT and CDR2 FQDESV (reference sequence). In DNA form, the CDR3 reads TGTGCCAGCAGCTTCCTCCTGACTAGCGGGAGGTACAATGAGCAGTTCTTC. Protein product: CASSFLLTSGRYNEQFF.

This clonotype was seen at least ten times. The rearrangement links TRBV28 to TRBJ1-1; D unresolved. Germline V gives CDR1 MDHEN, CDR2 SYDVKM. The CDR3 is 16 amino acids. The V end was cut by 2 bases, the J end by 1 base, with 14 bases between. The chain's CDR3 is CASSLMDRLPNTEAFF. CDR3 nucleotides: TGTGCCAGCAGTTTAATGGATCGGCTACCGAACACTGAAGCTTTCTTT.

Many counts were recorded for this clonotype. The V gene is TRBV15, the J gene TRBJ1-1, with 8 bases aligning to TRBD1. Losses at the gene ends were 5 bases for V and 6 bases for J; bases not matched to a gene: 8. CDR1 is LNHNV and CDR2 is YYDKDF in the germline V gene (reference sequence). The CDR3 spans 14 residues. The CDR3 protein is CATSEQGVVAEAFF. Written as DNA, the CDR3 is TGTGCCACCAGCGAACAGGGGGTAGTGGCTGAAGCTTTCTTT.

V usage is TRBV20-1 and J usage is TRBJ2-3; the match to TRBD2 covers 11 bases. This CDR3 comprises 15 residues. Per the germline V gene, CDR1 is DFQATT and CDR2 is SNEGSKA (reference sequence). Trimming at V came to 5 bases and at J to 5 bases, leaving 9 bases not matched to a gene. As DNA, the CDR3 is TGCAGTGCTCCGGAACTAGCGGGAGTATTAGATACGCAGTATTTT. The encoded protein is CSAPELAGVLDTQYF.

This clonotype was counted between two and nine times. This chain connects TRBV5-4 to TRBJ2-2; the match to TRBD2 covers 9 bases. Germline trimming cut 4 bases from V and 6 bases from J; bases unmatched to any gene: 10. This CDR3 is built from 16 residues. Germline V gives CDR1 SGHNT, CDR2 YYREEE (reference sequence). The CDR3 is CASSPAGGRAAGELFF. The CDR3 region has the DNA TGTGCCAGCAGCCCGGCGGGGGGGAGGGCCGCCGGGGAGCTGTTTTTT.

The chain combines TRBV20-1 with TRBJ2-1, with TRBD2 matching over 11 bases. The CDR3 loop spans 19 amino acids. V trimming: 0 bases; J trimming: 3 bases; junction bases outside the gene matches: 13. Germline V lookup: CDR1 DFQATT, CDR2 SNEGSKA (reference sequence). As DNA, the CDR3 is TGCAGTGCTAGAGATTATTCCACAACTAGCGGGGGACTCTACAATGAGCAGTTCTTC. This codes for CSARDYSTTSGGLYNEQFF.

This clonotype was counted many times. The V gene is TRBV28, the J gene TRBJ2-7; 7 bases match TRBD2. The CDR3 has 12 amino acids. The V gene's germline CDR1 is MDHEN and CDR2 SYDVKM. V was pared by 5 bases and J by 6 bases, with 4 bases of the junction left unmatched. The CDR3 coding sequence is TGTGCCAGCAGTGGGAGGGCCGGCGAGCAGTACTTC. As protein: CASSGRAGEQYF.

Remarks on this clonotype: This sequence may be a read error, since a much larger clone differs from it by one base. The conserved phenylalanine or tryptophan is not found at the CDR3 terminus, so this likely reflects a read error. The chain combines TRBV6-4 with TRBJ2-5, with D unclear. The germline V gene has CDR1 MRHNA and CDR2 SNTAGT. CDR3 length: 12 amino acids. The V end was cut by 6 bases, the J end by 5 bases, with 10 bases between. The CDR3 is CASSQVSETQYV. CDR3 DNA: TGTGCCAGCAGCCAAGTTAGCGAGACCCAGTACGTC.

This sequence joins TRBV20-1 and TRBJ1-5; unclear D gene. CDR3 length equals 15 residues. V lost 0 bases to trimming and J lost 3 bases, with 12 bases between them. Germline V gives CDR1 DFQATT, CDR2 SNEGSKA (reference sequence). CDR3 sequence (DNA): TGCAGTGCTAGAGATTTCGGACTGCCCAATCAGCCCCAGCATTTT. Translating it yields CSARDFGLPNQPQHF.

This clonotype was observed at least ten times. The genes are TRBV20-1 and TRBJ2-3, with 11 bases matching TRBD2. The length of the CDR3 is 18 residues. In germline, CDR1 is DFQATT, CDR2 SNEGSKA (reference sequence). V trimming: 0 bases; J trimming: 2 bases; junction bases outside the gene matches: 10. The CDR3 DNA follows: TGCAGTGCTAGAGAGGGCCCCCATAGCGGGAGGGTCACAGATACGCAGTATTTT. It is translated as CSAREGPHSGRVTDTQYF.

This clonotype was seen many times. The genes are TRBV12-3 or TRBV12-4 and TRBJ1-2; D is ambiguous. This CDR3 is built from 12 residues. The V end lost 4 bases, the J end lost 8 bases, and 11 bases lay between the germline ends. Written as DNA, the CDR3 is TGTGCCAGCAGTTCCATCCCCGGGGGCTACACCTTC. This codes for CASSSIPGGYTF.

This clonotype came up many times. The V call is TRBV27, the J call TRBJ2-3, with TRBD2 matching 8 bases. This CDR3 contains 14 residues. With 6 bases clipped from V and 4 bases from J, the junction kept 6 bases outside the gene matches. The germline V gene has CDR1 MNHEY and CDR2 SMNVEV (reference sequence). CDR3 DNA sequence: TGTGCCAGCAGAGATAGCGGGACGTCAGATACGCAGTATTTT. The encoded protein is CASRDSGTSDTQYF.

V usage is TRBV24-1 and J usage is TRBJ2-2, with a tentative D call TRBD2 (6 bases). This CDR3 is built from 15 residues. In germline, CDR1 is KGHDR, CDR2 SFDVKD. The V end was cut by 4 bases, the J end by 6 bases, with 14 bases between. CDR3 sequence reads: CATSDPGLLSGELFF. The CDR3 coding sequence is TGTGCCACCAGTGACCCCGGACTATTATCCGGGGAGCTGTTTTTT.

This clonotype was counted ten times or more. The genes are TRBV12-3 or TRBV12-4 and TRBJ2-5; TRBD2 aligns across 7 bases. Trimming cost V 8 bases and J 5 bases; bases outside gene matches: 17. The CDR3 has 16 residues. Here the CDR3 reads CASALTAGTPGETQYF. The CDR3, as DNA: TGTGCCAGCGCTTTGACAGCGGGAACCCCCGGGGAGACCCAGTACTTC.

The V gene is TRBV9, the J gene TRBJ1-2; D call uncertain. Per the germline V gene, CDR1 is SGDLS and CDR2 is YYNGEE. There are 15 residues in the CDR3. Between the trimmed V and J ends, which lost 0 bases and 6 bases, there was a span of 15 bases. CDR3: CASSVVPESGDGYTF. The CDR3 coding sequence is TGTGCCAGCAGCGTAGTACCGGAATCGGGTGATGGCTACACCTTC.

About this clonotype: A far larger clone is one nucleotide away, so this likely arose from a read error. The rearrangement joins TRBV6-9 to TRBJ1-1, with no clear D. This CDR3 is 13 amino acids long. CDR1 and CDR2 from the germline V gene are MNHGY and SVAAGI. Trimming left V 3 bases short and J 3 bases short, with 8 bases between. CDR3 residues: CASSYREDTEAFF. The DNA for the CDR3 is TGTGCCAGCAGTTACCGAGAGGACACTGAAGCTTTCTTT.

This clonotype was seen only a few times. The chain carries TRBV14 and TRBJ2-3, with D possibly being TRBD1 (6 bases). Germline CDR1 reads SGHDN; CDR2 reads FVKESK. This CDR3 contains 16 residues. Trimming removed 0 bases from V and 5 bases from J, with 15 bases in between. For the CDR3, the DNA is TGTGCCAGCAGCCAAGAGAGGCAGGGGCTGGGAGATACGCAGTATTTT. Residues: CASSQERQGLGDTQYF.

The chain joins TRBV25-1 to TRBJ2-2, with a tentative D call TRBD1 (6 bases). Germline values: CDR1 MGHDK, CDR2 SYGVNS. This CDR3 is 12 amino acids long. V lost 7 bases to trimming and J lost 7 bases, with 10 bases between them. CDR3 in amino acids: CASTGAVGELFF. CDR3 coding DNA: TGTGCCAGCACAGGGGCGGTCGGGGAGCTGTTTTTT.

This clonotype came up many times. V gene TRBV5-6 combines with J gene TRBJ2-1; D perhaps matches TRBD1 (5 bases). The CDR3 is made up of 16 amino acids. CDR1 and CDR2 (germline): SGHDT, YYEEEE. Trimming cost V 0 bases and J 3 bases, with 13 bases left between them. CDR3 sequence (DNA): TGTGCCAGCAGCTTGGAGTTGGGGCAGGTCTACAATGAGCAGTTCTTC. Encoded protein: CASSLELGQVYNEQFF. The full variable domain, completed using reference TRBV5-6 and TRBJ2-1, is DAGVTQSPTHLIKTRGQQVTLRCSPKSGHDTVSWYQQALGQGPQFIFQYYEEEERQRGNFPDRFSGHQFPNYSSELNVNALLLGDSALYLCASSLELGQVYNEQFFGPGTRLTVL.

Points on this clonotype: A much larger clonotype is one base distant, so this may be a read error. The chain links TRBV30 to TRBJ1-1; 8 nucleotides align to TRBD2. The tail of the sequence fits TRBJ2-3 better, so the J call may be wrong. Germline CDR1 GTSNPN, CDR2 SVGIG (reference sequence). The CDR3 contains 15 residues. CDR3 nucleotide sequence: TGTGCCTGGAGTGCTGGAGCTAGCGGGCTTGATACGCAGTATTTT. Residues: CAWSAGASGLDTQYF.